Given below is one TCR beta chain in context. This entry belongs to a study of blood T cell repertoires in COVID-19. Study-level information: T cells, B-cell-depleted T cells, or PBMCs provided the cDNA or gDNA that served as material.

V was pared by 1 base and J by 5 bases, with 5 bases between. The CDR3 loop spans 12 amino acids. The germline V gene has CDR1 SEHNR and CDR2 FQNEAQ (reference sequence). Produced via immunoSEQ multiplex PCR; TCRdb's table is partial and in-frame only. The sample yields roughly 140,000 clones, 70% to 90% seen once. The sequence was obtained from a woman aged 70-85 years with acute or convalescent COVID-19. Material: peripheral blood. The chain uses TRBV7-9 and TRBJ2-5; no clear D. This CDR3 is CASSLGPETQYF. Here the CDR3 DNA reads TGTGCCAGCAGCTTAGGTCCGGAGACCCAGTACTTC. The full variable domain, in which reference TRBV7-9 and TRBJ2-5 provide the parts outside the CDR3, is DTGVSQNPRHKITKRGQNVTFRCDPISEHNRLYWYRQTLGQGPEFLTYFQNEAQLEKSRLLSDRFSAERPKGSFSTLEIQRTEQGDSAMYLCASSLGPETQYFGPGTRLLVL.